This T cell receptor beta chain appears in the sequencing data of a study of blood T cell repertoires in COVID-19 (dated by TCRdb to the early 2020s). Study-wide context: Samples covering the acute and convalescent phases of COVID-19 were provided by collaborators in the United States, Italy and Spain. The samples were drawn from the first 160 participants of the ongoing ImmuneRACE study and from 950 to 1,500 subjects provided by 6 global collaborators. Subjects who had been exposed to COVID-19, were actively infected with it, or had recovered from it provided the deeply sampled blood TCRbeta repertoires that made up the dataset. Sample metadata almost always included a de-identified subject ID, COVID-19 status, age in years and sex. The material from the prospective study consisted of cDNA or gDNA derived from T cells, B-cell-depleted T cells, or PBMCs. Where available, HLA class I and class II types were taken from metadata supplied by the sample provider and were not determined by assay-based typing. The repertoires were released in a freely available public database intended as a resource for research on the immune response to SARS-CoV-2. Here is what the overall study found, with its caveats: The amount of clinical and demographic metadata varied by source and participant and was provided uncurated.

V gives up 4 bases and J gives up 5 bases, and the segment between their germline ends measures 12 bases. CDR1 SEHNR and CDR2 FQNEAQ were looked up in the germline V gene (reference sequence). From its cysteine to its phenylalanine, the CDR3 spans 14 amino acids. Left in the record is the CDR3 DNA by itself, 42 bases read in frame from the first base. For this clone: Its antigen remains unidentified. Base qualities are not provided; no much larger clone lies one nucleotide away.

TCRbeta CDR3 regions were amplified from genomic DNA by means of the immunoSEQ Assay, a bias-controlled multiplex PCR. From the authors' description of their analysis: Nucleated cell counts per sample were estimated from amplification of reference gene primers within the assay. To quantify the absolute abundance of each unique TCRbeta CDR3 rearrangement, sequence reads were collapsed and filtered. For each sample, productive Simpson clonality was calculated as the square root of Simpson's diversity index over productive rearrangements. The source is immuneACCESS, and TCRdb retained only in-frame sequences with V and J called. Part of the clones is not carried over; for the studies checked, unresolved V genes explain less than half of this, and the remainder is unexplained. The D gene and trimming were derived from the DNA, and the V and J assignments and clone size from that table. A total of roughly 250,000 clones appear in this sample, roughly 80% of them only once. The ten largest clones add up to 4.5% to 5% of the sample.

Each collaborating institution followed its own protocols to collect whole blood in K2EDTA tubes. For TCRbeta analysis, collaborators shipped samples in one of three forms: frozen whole blood, isolated PBMCs, or DNA extracted from either of those sample types. The sample consisted of peripheral blood. The chain couples TRBV7-9 to TRBJ1-5, with the D gene not clear enough to name. This clonotype originated in an elderly woman with active or convalescent COVID-19. The sequence in DNA is TGTGCCAGCAGCTCTGACGGAGGCTATCAGCCCCAGCATTTT. It specifies CASSSDGGYQPQHF.